This T cell receptor (beta chain) was obtained from a study of T cells after yellow fever vaccination (dated by TCRdb to about 2019). About the study as a whole: The SMART-Seq v4 Ultra Low Input RNA kit was used to prepare libraries from fractions with low cell numbers. To follow T-cell clones before and after both primary and booster YFV17D yellow fever vaccination, bulk TCR alpha and beta repertoires underwent longitudinal sequencing. Two healthy male donors made up the cohort, one aged 18 to 30 years and the other aged 30 to 40 years. Blood was collected at multiple timepoints before and after primary and secondary immunization, and bulk PBMC replicates and cell subsets were isolated.

Summary of the overall study and its limitations: The secondary T-cell response was found to be weaker but faster than the primary response, with a peak reached on day 5 rather than on day 15. A small share of clonotypes occurred in both CD4 and CD8 compartments, likely arising from convergent recombination. Most clones expanded after primary vaccination (almost 97% of CD4 and 88% of CD8) were re-detected after the booster, suggesting that broad memory maintenance occurred. Because the study included only a couple of donors, the extent to which the findings can be generalized is limited. Because abundant contaminating clonotypes from the bulk population could be contained in FACS-sorted repertoires, computational filtering was required.

TCR cDNA was made using 5'RACE template switching, a step that added a universal primer site and unique molecular identifiers. Priming of cDNA synthesis was performed from both the TCR alpha and TCR beta constant segments. Libraries were amplified in two PCR steps, with sample barcodes and sequencing adapters added in the second step. Sequencing of libraries was performed on Illumina HiSeq 2500 (2x100 bp) or NovaSeq (2x150 bp). The source study handled its data this way. Demultiplexing of reads and collapsing into UMI consensus sequences were performed with MIGEC, and V(D)J alignment was carried out with MiXCR. Clonotypes responding to the vaccine were identified with edgeR on replicate PBMC samples, with the criteria of FDR below 0.01 and a log2 fold change above 5 up to day 15. Each bulk clonotype received a CD4 or CD8 identity based on whether the sequenced CD4 or CD8 repertoire contained that clonotype at higher abundance. The raw public reads went through TCRdb reprocessing: fastp at Q25, MiXCR clone calling, in-frame beta chains kept. Each CDR3 protein appears once, grouped with its most common genes and DNA. V and J calls and clone size were set by TCRdb, not the authors. The sample contains 450,000 to 650,000 distinct CDR3 sequences, around a fifth of them found a single time. The ten largest clones capture 15% to 20% of the sample.

This clonotype was observed a few times. What this receptor recognizes is not known. The record has no base qualities; no much larger clone is one base away. The V end gives up 3 bases and the J end 0 bases, leaving 1 base in the junction not matched to a gene. The CDR1 and CDR2 encoded by the germline V gene are KGHSH and LQKENI. The CDR3, from cysteine to phenylalanine, totals 15 residues. The only DNA kept is the CDR3, 45 bases in frame from the first base. The treatment or condition label of this sample denotes: live attenuated yellow fever vaccine strain. At each blood-draw timepoint, two biological replicates of bulk PBMCs were collected. A standard Ficoll-Paque protocol was used to isolate PBMCs from peripheral blood. RNA was extracted with TriZol from bulk PBMCs, CD4 and CD8 fractions, and dextramer-positive and dextramer-negative fractions.

The chain links TRBV18 with TRBJ2-1; TRBD1 fits 8 bases in the junction. The clonotype comes from a man in his late teens or twenties who received the YFV17D yellow fever vaccine. Sequenced here: PBMCs, sampled about 20 days after the first yellow fever vaccination. The DNA reads as follows: TGTGCCAGCTCACCGGACAGGGCCTCCTACAATGAGCAGTTCTTC. It is translated as CASSPDRASYNEQFF.